These 25 T cell receptor beta chains came from one sample sequenced in a study of CD8 T cells in ankylosing spondylitis. From the 5' RACE reads, TCRdb called clonotypes with MiXCR, one entry per CDR3 protein. The table lists about 170,000 distinct CDR3 sequences, about a sixth of them singletons, with approximately 7.8% in the top ten. Material for sequencing was blood, either unsorted or a sorted T cell fraction (not recorded which). These receptors all stem from a male donor with ankylosing spondylitis or in good health (not recorded which).

This clonotype occurred a few times. A much larger clone differs from this one at a single base, so this may be a read error. The chain couples TRBV5-1 to TRBJ1-2; 8 bases are shared with TRBD1. Germline values: CDR1 SGHRS, CDR2 YFSETQ. There are 14 residues in the CDR3. CDR3 sequence reads: CASRTGTGSYGHTF. The CDR3 DNA follows: TGCGCCAGCAGGACCGGGACAGGATCATATGGCCACACCTTC.

V and J are TRBV5-1 and TRBJ2-1; the match to TRBD2 covers 9 bases. CDR3 length: 16 amino acids. The V and J ends lost 0 bases and 5 bases, in that order; junction bases with no gene match: 6. Germline V CDR1 and CDR2: SGHRS, YFSETQ. CDR3 amino acids: CASSLGEAGGNNEQFF. The CDR3 nucleotides are TGCGCCAGCAGCTTGGGAGAAGCGGGAGGAAACAATGAGCAGTTCTTC.

This clonotype was seen at least ten times. This chain joins TRBV12-3 or TRBV12-4 and TRBJ2-3, with a weak D call TRBD2 (6 bases). V was clipped by 11 bases and J by 4 bases, with 16 bases between them. CDR3 length: 13 amino acids. In nucleotides, the CDR3 is TGTGCCCTCGGAGGGAGCCTGTCAGATACGCAGTATTTT. It is translated as CALGGSLSDTQYF.

The chain carries TRBV27 and TRBJ2-7; D uncertain. This CDR3 region has 16 residues. Trimming left V 1 base short and J 2 bases short, with 15 bases between. CDR1 is MNHEY, CDR2 SMNVEV, per germline (reference sequence). CDR3 amino acids: CASSLYGWQPTYEQYF. The DNA for the CDR3 is TGTGCCAGCAGTTTATACGGCTGGCAGCCCACCTACGAGCAGTACTTC.

This clonotype has a count of ten or more. CDR3 residues: CASSLSGVQFF. In DNA form, the CDR3 reads TGCGCCAGCAGCTTGTCGGGAGTGCAGTTCTTC. The chain has TRBV5-1 and TRBJ2-1; D is possibly TRBD2 (6 bases). Germline V lookup: CDR1 SGHRS, CDR2 YFSETQ. The CDR3 length is 11 residues. Deletions cut 1 base from V and 12 bases from J, with 8 bases between.

The genes are TRBV10-3 and TRBJ2-5; D tentatively reads TRBD1 or TRBD2 (5 bases each). There are 14 residues in the CDR3. Germline-derived CDR1 and CDR2 are ENHRY and SYGVKD. Deletions cut 3 bases from V and 5 bases from J, with 13 bases between. The CDR3 nucleotides are TGTGCCATCAGTGAACGGGACGACGGGGAGACCCAGTACTTC. This gives the protein CAISERDDGETQYF.

The chain couples TRBV4-1 to TRBJ2-2; D is unclear. V lost 3 bases, J lost 0 bases, and 14 bases lay in between. Germline loops: CDR1 MGHRA, CDR2 YSYEKL. CDR3 length: 17 residues. CDR3 coding DNA: TGCGCCAGCAGCCACACACCTTTGCGAACGAACACCGGGGAGCTGTTTTTT. Amino acids: CASSHTPLRTNTGELFF.

In this sample, this clonotype turned up many times. J is TRBJ2-1 and V is TRBV5-1; the D gene is possibly TRBD2 (6 bases). The CDR3 runs 14 residues. Trimming removed 5 bases from V and 0 bases from J, with 9 bases in between. Germline CDR1 SGHRS, CDR2 YFSETQ. Here the CDR3 reads CASSAGSSYNEQFF. The CDR3 DNA follows: TGCGCCAGCAGTGCGGGGAGCTCCTACAATGAGCAGTTCTTC.

This clonotype was recorded many times. The chain uses TRBV5-1 and TRBJ1-5; 8 nucleotides align to TRBD1. The CDR3 covers 16 residues. Trimming at V came to 2 bases and at J to 3 bases, leaving 7 bases not matched to a gene. Looked up from germline, CDR1 is SGHRS and CDR2 is YFSETQ. The CDR3 DNA reads as TGCGCCAGCAGCTTAACAGGGGGAGTTAACAATCAGCCCCAGCATTTT. It codes for CASSLTGGVNNQPQHF. Looking up the rest from reference TRBV5-1 and TRBJ1-5 gives the full variable domain: KAGVTQTPRYLIKTRGQQVTLSCSPISGHRSVSWYQQTPGQGLQFLFEYFSETQRNKGNFPGRFSGRQFSNSRSEMNVSTLELGDSALYLCASSLTGGVNNQPQHFGDGTRLSIL.

This clonotype was seen ten or more times. The V gene is TRBV5-1, the J gene TRBJ2-5, with 7 positions matching TRBD2. CDR1 is SGHRS, CDR2 YFSETQ, per germline. The V segment lost 0 bases and the J segment 2 bases; nucleotides outside the gene matches: 4. The CDR3 has 15 residues. The CDR3 sequence: CASSLAEGGQETQYF. The CDR3 DNA follows: TGCGCCAGCAGCTTGGCGGAGGGAGGGCAAGAGACCCAGTACTTC.

Many counts were recorded for this clonotype. The chain has TRBV20-1 and TRBJ1-6, with 9 nucleotides matching TRBD1. The ends lost 4 bases at V and 10 bases at J; junction bases unmatched: 11. The germline V gene has CDR1 DFQATT and CDR2 SNEGSKA (reference sequence). This CDR3 has 15 residues. The CDR3 bases are TGCAGTGCTAAAACACAGGGGGCTTTCGAGTCACCCCTCCACTTT. This codes for CSAKTQGAFESPLHF.

The V and J genes are TRBV10-3 and TRBJ2-1; 10 nucleotides match TRBD2. V trimming: 4 bases; J trimming: 2 bases; junction bases outside the gene matches: 2. The germline V gene has CDR1 ENHRY and CDR2 SYGVKD. CDR3 size: 15 residues. CDR3 bases: TGTGCCATCAGTGGGACTAGCGGACCCTACAATGAGCAGTTCTTC. It encodes CAISGTSGPYNEQFF.

This clonotype appeared many times. V and J are TRBV5-1 and TRBJ2-7; D is possibly TRBD1 (6 bases). The CDR3 consists of 15 residues. Between the trimmed V and J ends, which lost 4 bases and 0 bases, there was a span of 14 bases. Germline values: CDR1 SGHRS, CDR2 YFSETQ. The CDR3 region is CASSASGQSSYEQYF. Written as DNA, the CDR3 is TGCGCCAGCAGCGCGTCCGGACAGAGCTCCTACGAGCAGTACTTC. Looking up the rest from reference TRBV5-1 and TRBJ2-7 gives the full variable domain: KAGVTQTPRYLIKTRGQQVTLSCSPISGHRSVSWYQQTPGQGLQFLFEYFSETQRNKGNFPGRFSGRQFSNSRSEMNVSTLELGDSALYLCASSASGQSSYEQYFGPGTRLTVT.

V and J are TRBV5-6 and TRBJ2-7, with 7 nucleotides matching TRBD2. This CDR3 comprises 13 residues. V lost 4 bases, J lost 5 bases, and 6 bases stayed unmatched. CDR1 SGHDT and CDR2 YYEEEE come from the germline V gene. The CDR3 DNA reads TGTGCCAGCAGCCGACTAGCAGTCAACGAGCAGTACTTC. It encodes CASSRLAVNEQYF.

This sequence joins TRBV20-1 and TRBJ2-3, with 8 bases matching TRBD2. The CDR3 loop spans 14 amino acids. Germline CDR1 DFQATT, CDR2 SNEGSKA (reference sequence). The J segment lost 3 bases and the V segment lost 7 bases, leaving 9 bases of the junction unmatched. The CDR3 loop reads CSVAGTSGTDTQYF. The CDR3 DNA reads as TGCAGTGTTGCCGGGACTAGTGGTACAGATACGCAGTATTTT.

There are a few counts of this clonotype. This rearrangement joins TRBV5-4 to TRBJ2-1, with D perhaps being TRBD1 or TRBD2 (6 bases each). Germline lookup yields CDR1 SGHNT and CDR2 YYREEE (reference sequence). There are 14 residues in the CDR3. Trimming removed 6 bases at V and 9 bases at J, with 19 bases between. CDR3 amino acids: CASTLGGSRGEQFF. The CDR3 DNA reads as TGTGCCAGCACCCTGGGGGGCTCAAGGGGTGAGCAGTTCTTC.

This clonotype came up many times. The V and J genes are TRBV6-5 and TRBJ1-5, with a possible D match to TRBD1 (5 bases). Between the trimmed V and J ends, which lost 4 bases and 7 bases, there was a span of 8 bases. Germline CDR1 reads MNHEY; CDR2 reads SVGAGI. This CDR3 spans 12 amino acids. The CDR3 protein is CASSFQGQPQHF. The DNA of the CDR3 is TGTGCCAGCAGTTTCCAGGGCCAGCCCCAGCATTTT.

Note on this clonotype: A much more abundant neighbour one base away suggests this may be a read error. This sequence joins TRBV5-1 and TRBJ2-4; D is perhaps TRBD1 (5 bases). V dropped 0 bases and J dropped 16 bases, with 11 bases sitting between them. Germline V gene data show CDR1 as SGHRS and CDR2 as YFSETQ. CDR3 length: 11 amino acids. The CDR3 region is CASSLERQLYF. CDR3 sequence (DNA): TGCGCCAGCAGCTTGGAAAGACAGCTTTACTTC.

This chain joins TRBV5-1 and TRBJ2-2; a possible D gene is TRBD1 (6 bases). V was clipped by 1 base and J by 2 bases, with 18 bases between them. The length of the CDR3 is 18 residues. From germline, CDR1 is SGHRS and CDR2 YFSETQ. The CDR3, as DNA: TGCGCCAGCAGCTTGCGAGCCGTAGGACAGTCCAACACCGGGGAGCTGTTTTTT. Translating it yields CASSLRAVGQSNTGELFF.

This clonotype came up many times. This chain connects TRBV5-1 to TRBJ1-1; 8 nucleotides line up with TRBD1. This CDR3 comprises 15 residues. With 4 bases clipped from V and 2 bases from J, the junction kept 7 bases outside the gene matches. The germline V gene has CDR1 SGHRS and CDR2 YFSETQ. DNA of the CDR3: TGCGCCAGCAGCCCGACAGGGGCTCCAAACACTGAAGCTTTCTTT. Residues: CASSPTGAPNTEAFF.

This rearrangement joins TRBV4-1 to TRBJ2-5; a possible D gene is TRBD1 (5 bases). CDR3 length: 15 residues. Trimming cost V 1 base and J 5 bases, with 14 bases left between them. The germline V gene has CDR1 MGHRA and CDR2 YSYEKL. CDR3 in amino acids: CASSQGQPSAETQYF. The CDR3 DNA reads as TGCGCCAGCAGCCAAGGACAGCCCTCGGCGGAGACCCAGTACTTC.

This clonotype was counted many times. The chain links TRBV6-1 to TRBJ2-1; no definite D call. This CDR3 contains 11 residues. Germline-derived CDR1 and CDR2 are MNHNS and SASEGT. V was shortened by 2 bases and J by 7 bases, with 3 bases between the two germline ends. The CDR3 coding sequence is TGTGCCAGCAGTGAACGAAATGAGCAGTTCTTC. Translation: CASSERNEQFF.

V and J are TRBV12-3 or TRBV12-4 and TRBJ1-2; D unresolved. The CDR3 sequence is 13 residues long. V lost 7 bases and J 0 bases, leaving 9 bases between the germline ends. CDR3 bases: TGTGCCAGCACCCTTATTCCTAACTATGGCTACACCTTC. Residues: CASTLIPNYGYTF.

This clonotype has more than one count but fewer than ten. The chain has TRBV15 and TRBJ2-7; TRBD1 matches 8 bases. V shed 1 base, J shed 0 bases, and the junction held 2 bases outside the gene matches. From germline, CDR1 is LNHNV and CDR2 YYDKDF (reference sequence). CDR3 size: 15 residues. The CDR3 nucleotides read TGTGCCACCAGCAGAGTACAGGGGGTCTCCTACGAGCAGTACTTC. The encoded protein is CATSRVQGVSYEQYF.

This clonotype was seen repeatedly, ten times or more. The CDR3 loop is CSAMGQNYGYTF. The CDR3 bases are TGCAGTGCTATGGGGCAGAACTATGGCTACACCTTC. The chain is built from TRBV20-1 and TRBJ1-2; perhaps TRBD1 as D (5 bases). With 4 bases removed from V and 2 bases from J, the gap between germline ends came to 8 bases. The CDR3 is 12 amino acids. The germline gives CDR1 DFQATT, CDR2 SNEGSKA (reference sequence).